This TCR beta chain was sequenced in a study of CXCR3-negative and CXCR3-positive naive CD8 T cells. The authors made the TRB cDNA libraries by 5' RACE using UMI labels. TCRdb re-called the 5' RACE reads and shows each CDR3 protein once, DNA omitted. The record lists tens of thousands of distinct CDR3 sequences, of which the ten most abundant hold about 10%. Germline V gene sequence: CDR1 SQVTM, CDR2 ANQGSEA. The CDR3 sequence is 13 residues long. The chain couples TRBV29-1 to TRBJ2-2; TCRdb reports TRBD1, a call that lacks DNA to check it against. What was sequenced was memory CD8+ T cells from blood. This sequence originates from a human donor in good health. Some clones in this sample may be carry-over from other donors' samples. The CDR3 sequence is CSVRTGVTGELFF.